This T cell receptor (beta chain) was recovered during a study of cytotoxic CD8 clonotypes in ibrutinib-treated CLL. Sequencing used immunoSEQ multiplex PCR; TCRdb keeps in-frame clones, though not all of them. The data contain around 200,000 clones, around 75% of them singletons. Study-level points and caveats: Under therapy, public clonotypes either contracted or stayed stable, and they were uncommon.

The CDR3 loop spans 14 amino acids. Germline V gene lookup returns CDR1 SGHVS and CDR2 FNYEAQ. The V end was cut by 0 bases, the J end by 6 bases, with 10 bases between. Details on this clone: What it binds is unknown.

Sequenced material: PBMCs, taken after 12 months of ibrutinib treatment. The receptor was derived from a human donor with chronic lymphocytic leukemia. V usage is TRBV7-6 and J usage is TRBJ2-3; tentatively, D is TRBD2 (5 bases). For the CDR3, the DNA is TGTGCCAGCAGCTTAGCATTGGGCGGGGATACGCAGTATTTT. Amino acid sequence: CASSLALGGDTQYF.